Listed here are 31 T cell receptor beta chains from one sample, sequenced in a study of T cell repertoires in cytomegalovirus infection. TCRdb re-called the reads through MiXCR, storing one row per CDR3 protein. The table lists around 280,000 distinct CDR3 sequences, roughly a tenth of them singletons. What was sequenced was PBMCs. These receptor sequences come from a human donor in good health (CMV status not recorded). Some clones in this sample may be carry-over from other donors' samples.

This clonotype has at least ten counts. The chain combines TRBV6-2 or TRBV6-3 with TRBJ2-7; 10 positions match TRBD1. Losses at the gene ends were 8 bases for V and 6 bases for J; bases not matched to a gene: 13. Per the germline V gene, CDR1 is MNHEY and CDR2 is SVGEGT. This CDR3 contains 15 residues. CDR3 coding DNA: TGTGCCAGCTCTCCTCGGGGACAGGGGTTCGCCGAGCAGTACGTC. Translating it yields CASSPRGQGFAEQYV.

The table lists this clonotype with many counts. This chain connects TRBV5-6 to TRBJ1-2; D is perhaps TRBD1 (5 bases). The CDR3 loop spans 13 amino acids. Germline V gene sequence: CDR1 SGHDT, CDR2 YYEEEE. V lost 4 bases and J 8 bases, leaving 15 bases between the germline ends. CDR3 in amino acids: CASSPPQGEGYTF. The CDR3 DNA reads TGTGCCAGCAGCCCTCCGCAGGGAGAAGGCTACACCTTC.

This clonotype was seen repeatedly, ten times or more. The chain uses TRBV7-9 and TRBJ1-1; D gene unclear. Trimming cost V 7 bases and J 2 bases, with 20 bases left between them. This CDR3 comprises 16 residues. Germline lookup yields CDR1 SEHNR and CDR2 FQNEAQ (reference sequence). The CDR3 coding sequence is TGTGCCAGCAACTTGGTAGGGTTAGTCTCTAACACTGAAGCTTTCTTT. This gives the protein CASNLVGLVSNTEAFF.

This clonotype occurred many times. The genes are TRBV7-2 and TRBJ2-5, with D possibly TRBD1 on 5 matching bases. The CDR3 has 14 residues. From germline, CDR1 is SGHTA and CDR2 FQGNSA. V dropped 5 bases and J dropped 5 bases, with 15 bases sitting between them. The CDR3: CASSQDRFGETQYF. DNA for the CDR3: TGTGCCAGCAGCCAAGACAGATTCGGGGAGACCCAGTACTTC.

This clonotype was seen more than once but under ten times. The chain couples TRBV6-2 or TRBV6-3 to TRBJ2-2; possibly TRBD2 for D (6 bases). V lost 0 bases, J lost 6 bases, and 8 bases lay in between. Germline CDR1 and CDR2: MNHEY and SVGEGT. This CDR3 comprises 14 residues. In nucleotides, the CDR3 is TGTGCCAGCAGTTACTCGCGGGAACCCGGGGAGCTGTTTTTT. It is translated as CASSYSREPGELFF.

CDR3 sequence: CSVEDPVTPTDTQYF. CDR3 bases: TGCAGCGTTGAAGATCCGGTGACCCCGACAGATACGCAGTATTTT. The gene calls are TRBV29-1 and TRBJ2-3, with D unresolved. Trimming cost V 0 bases and J 3 bases, with 13 bases left between them. In germline, CDR1 is SQVTM, CDR2 ANQGSEA. The CDR3 runs to 15 residues.

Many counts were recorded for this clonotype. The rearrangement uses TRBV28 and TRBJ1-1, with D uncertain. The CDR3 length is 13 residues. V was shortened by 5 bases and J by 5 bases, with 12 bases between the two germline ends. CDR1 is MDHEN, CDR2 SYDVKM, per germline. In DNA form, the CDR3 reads TGTGCCAGCAGTCCGATTGGAGGAACTGAAGCTTTCTTT. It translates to CASSPIGGTEAFF.

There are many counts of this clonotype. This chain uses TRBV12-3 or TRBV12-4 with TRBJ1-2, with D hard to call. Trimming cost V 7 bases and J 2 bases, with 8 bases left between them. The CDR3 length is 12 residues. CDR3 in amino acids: CASTRSNYGYTF. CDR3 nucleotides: TGTGCCAGCACCAGATCCAACTATGGCTACACCTTC.

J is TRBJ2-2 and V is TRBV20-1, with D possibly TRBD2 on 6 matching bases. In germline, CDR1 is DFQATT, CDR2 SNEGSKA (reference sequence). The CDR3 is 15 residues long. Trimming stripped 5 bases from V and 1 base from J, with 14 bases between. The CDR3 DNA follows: TGCAGTGCTGGATATTATAGCGGGAACACCGGGGAGCTGTTTTTT. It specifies CSAGYYSGNTGELFF.

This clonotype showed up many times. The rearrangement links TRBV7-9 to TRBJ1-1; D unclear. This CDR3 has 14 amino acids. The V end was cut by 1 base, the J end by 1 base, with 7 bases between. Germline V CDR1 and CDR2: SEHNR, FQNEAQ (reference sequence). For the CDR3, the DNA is TGTGCCAGCAGCTTAGGGATGGGGAACACTGAAGCTTTCTTT. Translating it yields CASSLGMGNTEAFF.

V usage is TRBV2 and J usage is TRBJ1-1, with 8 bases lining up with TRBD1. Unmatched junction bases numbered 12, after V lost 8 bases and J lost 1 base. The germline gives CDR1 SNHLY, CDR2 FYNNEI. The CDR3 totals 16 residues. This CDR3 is CASGSTGTGSNTEAFF. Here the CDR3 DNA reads TGTGCCAGCGGAAGCACTGGGACAGGTTCGAACACTGAAGCTTTCTTT.

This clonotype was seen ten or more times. CDR3 protein: CASSFLFGYPFNEQFF. Written as DNA, the CDR3 is TGTGCCAGCAGCTTTCTGTTCGGCTACCCCTTCAATGAGCAGTTCTTC. The V call is TRBV7-9, the J call TRBJ2-1; D is unclear. This CDR3 contains 16 residues. The germline CDR1 and CDR2 sequences are SEHNR and FQNEAQ (reference sequence). V was trimmed by 3 bases and J by 6 bases, leaving 18 bases between them.

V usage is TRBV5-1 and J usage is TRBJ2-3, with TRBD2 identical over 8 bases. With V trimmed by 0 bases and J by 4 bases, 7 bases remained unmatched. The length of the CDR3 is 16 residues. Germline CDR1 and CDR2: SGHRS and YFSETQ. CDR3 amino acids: CASSLAIAGSPDTQYF. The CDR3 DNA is TGCGCCAGCAGCTTGGCCATAGCGGGGAGCCCAGATACGCAGTATTTT.

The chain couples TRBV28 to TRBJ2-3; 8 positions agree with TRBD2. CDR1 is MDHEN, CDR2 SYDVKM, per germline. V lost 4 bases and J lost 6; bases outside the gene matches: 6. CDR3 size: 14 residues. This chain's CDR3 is CASSSGLDSDTQYF. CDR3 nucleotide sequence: TGTGCCAGCAGTTCGGGACTAGATAGTGATACGCAGTATTTT.

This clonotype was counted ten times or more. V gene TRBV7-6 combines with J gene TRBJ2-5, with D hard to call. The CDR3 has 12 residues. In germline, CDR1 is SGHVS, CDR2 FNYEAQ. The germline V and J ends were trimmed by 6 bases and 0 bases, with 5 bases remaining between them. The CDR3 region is CASRGNQETQYF. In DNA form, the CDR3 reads TGTGCCAGCAGAGGGAACCAAGAGACCCAGTACTTC.

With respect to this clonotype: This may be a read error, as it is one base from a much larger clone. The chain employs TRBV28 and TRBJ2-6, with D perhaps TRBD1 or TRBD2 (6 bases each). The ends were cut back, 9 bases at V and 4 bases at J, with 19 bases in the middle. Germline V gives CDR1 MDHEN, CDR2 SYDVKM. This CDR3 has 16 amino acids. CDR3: CASFRGALAGANVLTF. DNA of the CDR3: TGTGCCAGTTTTAGGGGGGCGCTGGCCGGGGCCAACGTCCTGACTTTC.

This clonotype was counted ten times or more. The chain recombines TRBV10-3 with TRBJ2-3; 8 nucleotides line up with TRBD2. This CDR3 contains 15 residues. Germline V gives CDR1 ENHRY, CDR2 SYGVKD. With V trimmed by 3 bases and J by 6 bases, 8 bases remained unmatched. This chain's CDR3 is CAISDGRGVPDTQYF. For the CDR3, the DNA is TGTGCCATCAGTGATGGGCGGGGGGTTCCTGATACGCAGTATTTT.

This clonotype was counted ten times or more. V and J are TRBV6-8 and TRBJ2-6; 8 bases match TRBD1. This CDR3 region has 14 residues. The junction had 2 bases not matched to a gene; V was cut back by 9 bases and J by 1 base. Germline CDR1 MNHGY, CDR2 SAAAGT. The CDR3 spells CARRQGSGANVLTF. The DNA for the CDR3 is TGTGCCAGAAGACAGGGGTCTGGGGCCAACGTCCTGACTTTC.

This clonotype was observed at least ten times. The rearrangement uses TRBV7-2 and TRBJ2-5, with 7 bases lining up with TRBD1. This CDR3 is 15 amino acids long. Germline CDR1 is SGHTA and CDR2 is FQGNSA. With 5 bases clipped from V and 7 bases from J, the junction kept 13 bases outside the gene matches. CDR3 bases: TGTGCCAGCAGCCCCTTCGGGACAGCCGATGGGACCCAGTACTTC. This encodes CASSPFGTADGTQYF.

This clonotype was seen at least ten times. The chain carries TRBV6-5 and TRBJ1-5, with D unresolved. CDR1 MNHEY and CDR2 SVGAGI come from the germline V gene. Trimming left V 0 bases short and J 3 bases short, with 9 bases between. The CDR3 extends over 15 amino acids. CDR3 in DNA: TGTGCCAGCAGTTACTCTTCTAGGGCCAATCAGCCCCAGCATTTT. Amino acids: CASSYSSRANQPQHF.

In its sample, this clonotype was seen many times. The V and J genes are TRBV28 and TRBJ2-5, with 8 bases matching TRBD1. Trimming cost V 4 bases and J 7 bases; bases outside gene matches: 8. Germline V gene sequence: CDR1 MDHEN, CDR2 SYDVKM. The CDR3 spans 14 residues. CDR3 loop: CASSSQGAIGTQYF. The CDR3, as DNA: TGTGCCAGCAGTTCCCAGGGGGCGATTGGGACCCAGTACTTC.

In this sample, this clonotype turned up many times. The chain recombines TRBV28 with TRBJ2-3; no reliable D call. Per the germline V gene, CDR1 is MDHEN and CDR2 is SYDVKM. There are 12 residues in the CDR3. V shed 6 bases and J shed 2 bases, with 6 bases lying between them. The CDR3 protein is CASRPDTDTQYF. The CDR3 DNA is TGTGCCAGCAGACCCGACACAGATACGCAGTATTTT. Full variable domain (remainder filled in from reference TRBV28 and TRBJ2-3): DVKVTQSSRYLVKRTGEKVFLECVQDMDHENMFWYRQDPGLGLRLIYFSYDVKMKEKGDIPEGYSVSREKKERFSLILESASTNQTSMYLCASRPDTDTQYFGPGTRLTVL.

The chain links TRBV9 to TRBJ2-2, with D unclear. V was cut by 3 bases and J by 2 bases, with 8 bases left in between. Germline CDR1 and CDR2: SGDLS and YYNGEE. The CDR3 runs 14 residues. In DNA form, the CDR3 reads TGTGCCAGCAGCGCCCACAGTAACACCGGGGAGCTGTTTTTT. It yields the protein CASSAHSNTGELFF.

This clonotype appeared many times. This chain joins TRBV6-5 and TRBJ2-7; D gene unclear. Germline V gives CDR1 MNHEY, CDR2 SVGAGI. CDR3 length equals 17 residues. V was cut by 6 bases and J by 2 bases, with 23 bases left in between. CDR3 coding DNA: TGTGCCAGCAGCCTCAGGCGGATCTCCACCTGGCCCTACGAGCAGTACTTC. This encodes CASSLRRISTWPYEQYF.

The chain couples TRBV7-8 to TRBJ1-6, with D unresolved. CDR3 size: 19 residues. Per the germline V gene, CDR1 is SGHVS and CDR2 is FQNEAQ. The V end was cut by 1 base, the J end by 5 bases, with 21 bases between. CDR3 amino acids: CASSLEGQPVPTNNSPLHF. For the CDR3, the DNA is TGTGCCAGCAGCTTAGAGGGTCAGCCCGTACCAACAAATAATTCACCCCTCCACTTT.

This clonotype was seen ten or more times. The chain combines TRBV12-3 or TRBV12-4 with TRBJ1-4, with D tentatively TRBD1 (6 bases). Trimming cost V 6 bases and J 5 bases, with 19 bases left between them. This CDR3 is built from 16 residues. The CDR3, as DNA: TGTGCCAGCAGCCCCCGGGGGGGGGCCTTCAATGAAAAACTGTTTTTT. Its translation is CASSPRGGAFNEKLFF.

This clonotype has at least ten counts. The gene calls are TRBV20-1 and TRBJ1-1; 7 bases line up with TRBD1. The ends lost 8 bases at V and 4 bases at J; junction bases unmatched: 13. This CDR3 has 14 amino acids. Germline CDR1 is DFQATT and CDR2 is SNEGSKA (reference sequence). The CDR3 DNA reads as TGCAGTACTTACAGGGGCGAGGGTGTCACTGAAGCTTTCTTT. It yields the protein CSTYRGEGVTEAFF.

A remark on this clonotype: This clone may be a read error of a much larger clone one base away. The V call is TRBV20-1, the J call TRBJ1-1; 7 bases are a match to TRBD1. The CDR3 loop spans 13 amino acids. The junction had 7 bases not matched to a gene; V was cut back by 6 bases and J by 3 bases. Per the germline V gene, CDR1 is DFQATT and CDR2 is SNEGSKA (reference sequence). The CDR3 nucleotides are TGCAGTGCGGTGACAGGGTCGTACACTGAAGCTTTCTTT. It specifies CSAVTGSYTEAFF.

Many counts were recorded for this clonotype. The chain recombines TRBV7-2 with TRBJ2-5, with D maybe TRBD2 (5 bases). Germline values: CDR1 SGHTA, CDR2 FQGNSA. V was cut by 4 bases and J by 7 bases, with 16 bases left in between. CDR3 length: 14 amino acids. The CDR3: CASSSGIGSVTQYF. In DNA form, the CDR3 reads TGTGCCAGCAGCTCGGGAATAGGATCGGTGACCCAGTACTTC.

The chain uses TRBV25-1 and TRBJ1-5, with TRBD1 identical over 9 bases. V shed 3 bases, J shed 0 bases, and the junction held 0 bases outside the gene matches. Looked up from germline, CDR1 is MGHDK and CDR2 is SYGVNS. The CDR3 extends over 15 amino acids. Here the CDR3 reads CASSETGGSNQPQHF. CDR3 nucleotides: TGTGCCAGCAGTGAGACAGGGGGTAGCAATCAGCCCCAGCATTTT.

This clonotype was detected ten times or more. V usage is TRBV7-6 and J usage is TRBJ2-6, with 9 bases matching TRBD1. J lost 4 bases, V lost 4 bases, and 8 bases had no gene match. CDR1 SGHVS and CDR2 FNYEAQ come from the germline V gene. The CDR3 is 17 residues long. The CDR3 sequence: CASSSPGQGDGANVLTF. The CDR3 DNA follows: TGTGCCAGCAGCTCGCCGGGACAGGGCGACGGGGCCAACGTCCTGACTTTC.